This T cell receptor (beta chain) was captured by sequencing in a study of CD8+ T cells in alopecia areata. The overall study: For 6 to 18 months, tofacitinib was taken, and 6 months off drug followed.

As to treatment: oral pan-JAK inhibitor, 5-10 mg twice daily. Germline lookup yields CDR1 SQVTM and CDR2 ANQGSEA. J was trimmed by 0 bases and V by 3 bases; bases with no gene match: 9. There are 16 residues in the CDR3. Sequencing relied on a cDNA template that was reverse transcribed from extracted RNA. Assay: immunoSEQ multiplex PCR; the TCRdb copy retains only in-frame clones and omits some. Of approximately 190,000 clones in the sample, roughly 64% were seen once. This sequence originates from a human donor with alopecia areata. The chain has TRBV29-1 and TRBJ2-7, with TRBD2 matching 9 bases. Material: CD4+ T cells sorted from blood, obtained at week 24, from a patient treated with tofacitinib. This CDR3 reads CSVDGLAGRDSYEQYF. The CDR3 coding sequence is TGCAGCGTTGATGGGCTAGCGGGACGAGACTCCTACGAGCAGTACTTC.